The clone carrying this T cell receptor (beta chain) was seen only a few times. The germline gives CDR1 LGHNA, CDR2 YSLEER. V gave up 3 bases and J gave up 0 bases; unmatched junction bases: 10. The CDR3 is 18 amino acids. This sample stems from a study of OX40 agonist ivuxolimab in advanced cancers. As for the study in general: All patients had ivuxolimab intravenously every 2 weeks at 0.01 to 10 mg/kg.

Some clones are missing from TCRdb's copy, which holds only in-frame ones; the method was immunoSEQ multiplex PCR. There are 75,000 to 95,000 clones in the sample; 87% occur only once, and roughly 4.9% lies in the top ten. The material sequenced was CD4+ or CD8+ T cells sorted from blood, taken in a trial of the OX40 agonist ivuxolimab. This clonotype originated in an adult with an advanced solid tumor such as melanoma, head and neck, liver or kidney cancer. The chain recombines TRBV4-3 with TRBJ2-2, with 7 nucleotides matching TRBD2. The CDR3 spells CASSQNLAGVANTGELFF. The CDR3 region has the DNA TGCGCCAGCAGCCAGAACTTAGCGGGCGTCGCGAACACCGGGGAGCTGTTTTTT.